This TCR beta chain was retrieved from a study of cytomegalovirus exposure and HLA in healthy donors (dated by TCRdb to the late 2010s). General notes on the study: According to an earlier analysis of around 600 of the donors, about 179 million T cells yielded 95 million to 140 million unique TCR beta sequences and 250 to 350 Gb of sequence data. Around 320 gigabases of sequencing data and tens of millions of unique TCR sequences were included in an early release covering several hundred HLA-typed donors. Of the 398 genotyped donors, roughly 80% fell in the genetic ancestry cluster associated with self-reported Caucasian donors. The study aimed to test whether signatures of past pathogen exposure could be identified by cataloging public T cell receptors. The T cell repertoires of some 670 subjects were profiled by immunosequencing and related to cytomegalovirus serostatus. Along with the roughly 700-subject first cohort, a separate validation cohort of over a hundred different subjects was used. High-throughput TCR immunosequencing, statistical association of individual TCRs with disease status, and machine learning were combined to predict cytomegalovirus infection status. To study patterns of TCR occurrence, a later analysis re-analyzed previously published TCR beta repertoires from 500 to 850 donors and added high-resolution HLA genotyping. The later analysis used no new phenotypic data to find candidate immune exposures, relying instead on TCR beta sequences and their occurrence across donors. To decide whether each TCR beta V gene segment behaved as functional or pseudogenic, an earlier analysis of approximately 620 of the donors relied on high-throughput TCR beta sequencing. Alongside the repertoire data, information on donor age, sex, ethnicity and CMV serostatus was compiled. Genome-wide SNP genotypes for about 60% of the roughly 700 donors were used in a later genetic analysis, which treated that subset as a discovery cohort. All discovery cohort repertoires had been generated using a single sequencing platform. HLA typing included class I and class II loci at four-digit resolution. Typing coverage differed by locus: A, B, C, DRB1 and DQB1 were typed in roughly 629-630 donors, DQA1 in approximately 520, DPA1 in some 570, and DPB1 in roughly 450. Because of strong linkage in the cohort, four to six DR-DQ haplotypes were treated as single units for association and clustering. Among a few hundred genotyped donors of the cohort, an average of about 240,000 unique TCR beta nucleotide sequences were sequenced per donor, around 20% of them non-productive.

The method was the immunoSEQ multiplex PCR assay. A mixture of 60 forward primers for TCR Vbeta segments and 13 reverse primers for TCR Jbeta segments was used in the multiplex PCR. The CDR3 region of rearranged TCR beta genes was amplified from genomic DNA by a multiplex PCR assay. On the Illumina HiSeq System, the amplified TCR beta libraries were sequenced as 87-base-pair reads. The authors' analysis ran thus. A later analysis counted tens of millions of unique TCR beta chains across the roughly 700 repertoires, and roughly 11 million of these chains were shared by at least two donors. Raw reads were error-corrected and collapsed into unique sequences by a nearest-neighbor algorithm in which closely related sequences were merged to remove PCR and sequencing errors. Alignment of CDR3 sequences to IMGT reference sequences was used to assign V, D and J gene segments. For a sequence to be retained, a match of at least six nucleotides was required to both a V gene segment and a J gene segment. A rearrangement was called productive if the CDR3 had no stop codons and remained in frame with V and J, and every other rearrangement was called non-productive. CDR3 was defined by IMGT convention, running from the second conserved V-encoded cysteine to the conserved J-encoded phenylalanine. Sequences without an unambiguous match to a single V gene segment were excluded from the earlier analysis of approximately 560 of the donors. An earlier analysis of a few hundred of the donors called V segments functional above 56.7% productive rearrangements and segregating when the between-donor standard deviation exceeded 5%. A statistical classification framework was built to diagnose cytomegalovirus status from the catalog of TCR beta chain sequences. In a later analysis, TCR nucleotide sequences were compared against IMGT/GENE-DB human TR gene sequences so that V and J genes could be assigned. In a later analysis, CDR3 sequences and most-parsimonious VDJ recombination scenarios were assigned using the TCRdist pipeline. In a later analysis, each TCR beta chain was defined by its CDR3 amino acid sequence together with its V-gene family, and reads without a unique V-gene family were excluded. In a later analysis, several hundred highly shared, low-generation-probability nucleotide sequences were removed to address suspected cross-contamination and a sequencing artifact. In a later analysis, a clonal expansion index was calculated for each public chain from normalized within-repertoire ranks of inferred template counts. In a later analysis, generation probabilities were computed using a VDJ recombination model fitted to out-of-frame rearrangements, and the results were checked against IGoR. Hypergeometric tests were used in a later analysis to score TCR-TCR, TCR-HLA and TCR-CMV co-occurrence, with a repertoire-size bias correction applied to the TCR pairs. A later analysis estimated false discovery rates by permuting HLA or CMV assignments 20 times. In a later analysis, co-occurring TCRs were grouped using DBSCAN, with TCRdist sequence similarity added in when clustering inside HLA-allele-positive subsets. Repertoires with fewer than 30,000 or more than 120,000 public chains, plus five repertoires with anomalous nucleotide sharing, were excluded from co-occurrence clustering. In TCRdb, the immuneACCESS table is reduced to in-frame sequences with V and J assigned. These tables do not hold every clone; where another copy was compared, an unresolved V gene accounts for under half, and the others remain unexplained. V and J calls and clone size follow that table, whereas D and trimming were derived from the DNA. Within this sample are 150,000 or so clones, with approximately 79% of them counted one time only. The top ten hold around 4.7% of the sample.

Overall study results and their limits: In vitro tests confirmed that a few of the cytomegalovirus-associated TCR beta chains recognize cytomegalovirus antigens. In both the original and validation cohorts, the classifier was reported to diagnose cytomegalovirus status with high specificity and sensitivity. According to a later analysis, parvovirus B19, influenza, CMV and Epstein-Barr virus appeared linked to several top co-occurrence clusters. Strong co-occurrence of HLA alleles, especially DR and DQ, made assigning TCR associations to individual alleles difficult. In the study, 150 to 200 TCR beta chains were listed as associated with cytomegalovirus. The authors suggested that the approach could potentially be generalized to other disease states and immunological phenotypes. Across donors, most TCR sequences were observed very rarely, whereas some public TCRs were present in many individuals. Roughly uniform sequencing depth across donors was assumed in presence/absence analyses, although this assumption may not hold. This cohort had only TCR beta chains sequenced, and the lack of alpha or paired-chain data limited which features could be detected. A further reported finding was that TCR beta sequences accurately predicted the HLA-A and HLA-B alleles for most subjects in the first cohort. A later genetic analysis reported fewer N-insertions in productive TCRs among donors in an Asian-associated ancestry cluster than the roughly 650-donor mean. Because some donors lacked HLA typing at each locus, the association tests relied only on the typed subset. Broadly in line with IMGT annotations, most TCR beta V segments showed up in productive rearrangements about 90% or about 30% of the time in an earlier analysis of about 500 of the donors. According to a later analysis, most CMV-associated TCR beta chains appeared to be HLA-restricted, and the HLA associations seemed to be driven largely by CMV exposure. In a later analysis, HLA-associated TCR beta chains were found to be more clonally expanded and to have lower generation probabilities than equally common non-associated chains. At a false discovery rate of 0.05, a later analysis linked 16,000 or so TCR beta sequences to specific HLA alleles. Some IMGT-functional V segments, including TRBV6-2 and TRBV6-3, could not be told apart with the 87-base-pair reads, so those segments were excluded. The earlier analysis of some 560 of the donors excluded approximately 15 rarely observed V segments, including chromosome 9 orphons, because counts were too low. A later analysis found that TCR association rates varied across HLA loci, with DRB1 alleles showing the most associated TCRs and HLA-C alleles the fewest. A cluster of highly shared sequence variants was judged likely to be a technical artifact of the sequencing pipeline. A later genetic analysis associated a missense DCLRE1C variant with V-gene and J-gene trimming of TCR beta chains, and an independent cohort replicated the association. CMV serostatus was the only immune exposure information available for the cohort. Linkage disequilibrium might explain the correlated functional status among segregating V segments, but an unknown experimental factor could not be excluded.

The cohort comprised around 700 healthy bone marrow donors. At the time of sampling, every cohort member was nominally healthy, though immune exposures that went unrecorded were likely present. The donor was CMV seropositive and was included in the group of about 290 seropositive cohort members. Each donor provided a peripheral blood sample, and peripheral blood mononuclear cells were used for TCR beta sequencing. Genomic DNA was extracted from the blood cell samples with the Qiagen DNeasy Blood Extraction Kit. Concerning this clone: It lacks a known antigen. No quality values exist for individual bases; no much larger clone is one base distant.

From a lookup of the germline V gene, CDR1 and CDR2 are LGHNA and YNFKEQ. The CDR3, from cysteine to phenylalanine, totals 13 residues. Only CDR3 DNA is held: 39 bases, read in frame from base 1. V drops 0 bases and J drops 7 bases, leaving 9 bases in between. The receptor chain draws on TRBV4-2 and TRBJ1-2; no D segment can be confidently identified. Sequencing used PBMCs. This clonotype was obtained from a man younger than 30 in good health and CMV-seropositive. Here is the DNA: TGTGCCAGCAGCCAAGATAGGAGTGGTGGCTACACCTTC. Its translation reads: CASSQDRSGGYTF.